Below are 32 T cell receptor beta chains sequenced from a single sample in a study of blood T cell repertoires in COVID-19. TCRdb keeps only in-frame clones here, not all; method: immunoSEQ multiplex PCR. This repertoire shows 15,000 to 20,000 clones, around 81% found once; its top ten account for over 11%. Specimen: peripheral blood. All receptors come from a man aged 40-55 years with active or convalescent COVID-19.

The chain recombines TRBV3-1 (or the pseudogene TRBV3-2) with TRBJ2-7; 8 bases are a match to TRBD1. The CDR3 consists of 15 residues. V lost 4 bases and J lost 2; bases outside the gene matches: 7. Germline V lookup: CDR1 LGHDT, CDR2 YNNKEL (reference sequence). Here the CDR3 DNA reads TGTGCCAGCAGCCTCCTCGAGACAGGGGCCTACGAGCAGTACTTC. Protein: CASSLLETGAYEQYF.

As DNA, the CDR3 is TGCGCCAGCAGCCAAGAAATCTCAGGGACTGAAGCTTTCTTT. Protein sequence: CASSQEISGTEAFF. The chain links TRBV4-1 to TRBJ1-1, with D maybe TRBD1 (5 bases). Germline assignment: CDR1 MGHRA and CDR2 YSYEKL. V lost 0 bases to trimming and J lost 5 bases, with 10 bases between them. The CDR3 totals 14 residues.

DNA for the CDR3: TGTGCCATCGCACCGATTCGGGAAGGGGGAACTGAAGCTTTCTTT. Its protein is CAIAPIREGGTEAFF. The chain has TRBV10-3 and TRBJ1-1; possible D gene TRBD1, 6 bases. Germline V lookup: CDR1 ENHRY, CDR2 SYGVKD. This CDR3 comprises 15 residues. V lost 8 bases and J 5 bases, leaving 21 bases between the germline ends.

This clone came up once. The chain combines TRBV5-1 with TRBJ2-7, with 10 bases identical to TRBD1. The CDR3 consists of 16 residues. V trimming: 0 bases; J trimming: 1 base; junction bases outside the gene matches: 4. Germline CDR1 SGHRS, CDR2 YFSETQ. The CDR3 DNA follows: TGCGCCAGCAGCTTGGGTTGGACAGGGGGTTCCTACGAGCAGTACTTC. Translated: CASSLGWTGGSYEQYF.

V and J are TRBV4-2 and TRBJ2-3; perhaps TRBD2 as D (6 bases). Trimming left V 1 base short and J 13 bases short, with 9 bases between. The CDR3 is 11 amino acids. Germline V gene data show CDR1 as LGHNA and CDR2 as YNFKEQ. The DNA for the CDR3 is TGTGCCAGCAGCCAAGGGCTAGCGAAGTATTTT. Its protein product is CASSQGLAKYF.

This chain connects TRBV11-2 to TRBJ2-3; weak D call: TRBD1 (8 bases). The CDR3 is made up of 13 amino acids. Germline CDR1 SGHAT, CDR2 FQNNGV. Trimming pared 7 bases from V and 3 bases from J, leaving 11 bases between. The CDR3: CASKQGGTDTQYF. DNA of the CDR3: TGTGCCAGCAAACAGGGGGGGACAGATACGCAGTATTTT.

The V call is TRBV5-4, the J call TRBJ2-3; 7 positions match TRBD1. This CDR3 comprises 15 residues. Germline V gene sequence: CDR1 SGHNT, CDR2 YYREEE (reference sequence). The J segment lost 2 bases and the V segment lost 4 bases, leaving 7 bases of the junction unmatched. The CDR3 DNA sequence: TGTGCCAGCAGCCGCCCCGGACAGGCCACAGATACGCAGTATTTT. It specifies CASSRPGQATDTQYF.

The chain carries TRBV7-9 and TRBJ1-1; unclear D gene. CDR3 size: 13 residues. The germline V gene has CDR1 SEHNR and CDR2 FQNEAQ (reference sequence). Trimming took off 3 bases at V and 3 bases at J, with 8 bases between the two ends. CDR3 nucleotides: TGTGCCAGCAGCTTCGGTGCGGACACTGAAGCTTTCTTT. Protein sequence: CASSFGADTEAFF.

The V call is TRBV9, the J call TRBJ1-1; the D gene is possibly TRBD1 (5 bases). The CDR3 is 16 residues long. CDR1 SGDLS and CDR2 YYNGEE come from the germline V gene. The V and J ends lost 3 bases and 1 base respectively, with 16 bases between them. The CDR3 loop reads CASSEALGGWNTEAFF. The DNA for the CDR3 is TGTGCCAGCAGCGAGGCCCTCGGGGGTTGGAACACTGAAGCTTTCTTT.

In its sample, this clone is medium-sized. CDR3 protein: CASSKTSGDFDTQYF. CDR3 nucleotides: TGTGCCAGTAGCAAGACTAGCGGGGATTTTGATACGCAGTATTTT. This chain uses TRBV19 with TRBJ2-3, with 11 bases fitting TRBD2. There are 15 residues in the CDR3. Germline CDR1 LNHDA, CDR2 SQIVND (reference sequence). V was clipped by 6 bases and J by 6 bases; unmatched bases: 8.

The chain employs TRBV7-2 and TRBJ2-7, with D maybe TRBD2 (6 bases). The CDR3 sequence is 15 residues long. Germline CDR1 SGHTA, CDR2 FQGNSA. Deletions cut 1 base from V and 3 bases from J, with 13 bases between. CDR3 sequence: CASSLGGERNYEQYF. CDR3 sequence (DNA): TGTGCCAGCAGCTTAGGCGGGGAACGGAACTACGAGCAGTACTTC.

The chain joins TRBV2 to TRBJ2-7; 8 bases agree with TRBD1. Germline-derived CDR1 and CDR2 are SNHLY and FYNNEI. Losses at the gene ends were 9 bases for V and 3 bases for J; bases not matched to a gene: 7. This CDR3 contains 13 residues. The CDR3 DNA follows: TGTGCCAGGGAAGGGACAGGACGCTACGAGCAGTACTTC. This codes for CAREGTGRYEQYF.

V is TRBV18 and J is TRBJ2-7, with D possibly TRBD1 on 5 matching bases. V lost 1 base, J lost 1 base, and 5 bases lay in between. Germline V gives CDR1 KGHSH, CDR2 LQKENI. The CDR3 is made up of 13 amino acids. CDR3 in amino acids: CASSPHRSYEQYF. The CDR3 region has the DNA TGTGCCAGCTCACCACACAGGTCCTACGAGCAGTACTTC.

The chain uses TRBV18 and TRBJ1-5, with TRBD1 matching over 9 bases. The ends lost 3 bases at V and 7 bases at J; junction bases unmatched: 4. This CDR3 region has 14 residues. Looked up from germline, CDR1 is KGHSH and CDR2 is LQKENI. CDR3 coding DNA: TGTGCCAGCTCACCGGGACAGGGTGGCCAGCCCCAGCATTTT. Its translation is CASSPGQGGQPQHF.

On this clone: Other DNA sequences of this sample code for an identical CDR3. The chain uses TRBV2 and TRBJ1-6; perhaps TRBD1 as D (5 bases). The CDR3 is 14 amino acids. V was shortened by 2 bases and J by 5 bases, with 7 bases between the two germline ends. Looked up from germline, CDR1 is SNHLY and CDR2 is FYNNEI. The CDR3 region has the DNA TGTGCCAGCAGTGAACTAGGGGATAATTCACCCCTCCACTTT. Translating gives CASSELGDNSPLHF.

The rearrangement uses TRBV6-5 and TRBJ1-5; D not resolved. The CDR3 has 13 amino acids. Germline CDR1 reads MNHEY; CDR2 reads SVGAGI. V gave up 11 bases and J gave up 7 bases, with 18 bases separating them. The CDR3 DNA reads as TGTGCCTCCCGGGGTGCGAAGCAACAGCCCCAGCATTTT. As protein: CASRGAKQQPQHF.

The V call is TRBV11-2, the J call TRBJ1-6; the match to TRBD1 covers 10 bases. The V and J ends lost 6 bases and 3 bases, in that order; junction bases with no gene match: 14. This CDR3 has 19 amino acids. CDR1 and CDR2 from the germline V gene are SGHAT and FQNNGV. CDR3 DNA sequence: TGTGCCAGCAGGAGACCGGGACAGGGGTCTGGGGTCTATAATTCACCCCTCCACTTT. This encodes CASRRPGQGSGVYNSPLHF.

The chain employs TRBV10-3 and TRBJ1-1; a weak D match, TRBD1 (6 bases). The CDR3 is made up of 14 amino acids. The V end was cut by 3 bases, the J end by 4 bases, with 12 bases between. The germline gives CDR1 ENHRY, CDR2 SYGVKD. The CDR3 nucleotides are TGTGCCATCAGTGATAACAGGGCGAGCACTGAAGCTTTCTTT. Amino acids: CAISDNRASTEAFF.

The V call is TRBV5-8, the J call TRBJ1-6; tentative D call: TRBD1 (5 bases). V was trimmed by 1 base and J by 0 bases, leaving 8 bases between them. Germline assignment: CDR1 SGHTS and CDR2 YDEGEE. The CDR3 has 16 residues. The CDR3 DNA reads as TGTGCCAGCAGCTTGTCAGGGTCCTCCTATAATTCACCCCTCCACTTT. This translates into CASSLSGSSYNSPLHF.

The CDR3 sequence is CASSKNWGGQDNYGYTF. The CDR3 DNA follows: TGTGCCAGCAGCAAAAACTGGGGTGGACAGGACAACTATGGCTACACCTTC. This chain links TRBV21-1 with TRBJ1-2; the table's D call, TRBD1, has no DNA check behind it. TRBV21-1 is a known pseudogene. The CDR3 has 17 residues.

This clone appeared a single time. Mismatch with germline at one junction end may stem from a read error. V usage is TRBV11-2 and J usage is TRBJ1-2, with 8 bases fitting TRBD1. The V gene's germline CDR1 is SGHAT and CDR2 FQNNGV. The length of the CDR3 is 13 residues. The CDR3 sequence: CASSLDRGHGYTF. As DNA, the CDR3 is TGTGCCAGCAGCCTAGACAGGGGCCATGGCTACACCTTC. Full variable domain (missing parts from reference TRBV11-2 and TRBJ1-2): EAGVAQSPRYKIIEKRQSVAFWCNPISGHATLYWYQQILGQGPKLLIQFQNNGVVDDSQLPKDRFSAERLKGVDSTLKIQPAKLEDSAVYLCASSLDRGHGYTFGSGTRLTVV.

The J gene is TRBJ1-2, the V gene TRBV2; 9 nucleotides line up with TRBD1. The CDR3 contains 15 residues. The ends lost 7 bases at V and 0 bases at J; junction bases unmatched: 6. Per germline, CDR1 SNHLY and CDR2 FYNNEI. As DNA, the CDR3 is TGTGCCAGCACGCTGACAGGGGGTGCTAACTATGGCTACACCTTC. It codes for CASTLTGGANYGYTF.

V usage is TRBV18 and J usage is TRBJ2-7; tentatively, D is TRBD2 (7 bases). The CDR3 covers 15 residues. CDR1 is KGHSH, CDR2 LQKENI, per germline. Trimming took 3 bases from V and 7 from J, leaving 19 bases between them. The chain's CDR3 is CASSPGRGAQREQYF. The CDR3 DNA follows: TGTGCCAGCTCACCGGGTCGGGGGGCCCAGAGGGAGCAGTACTTC.

The chain has TRBV5-4 and TRBJ2-7, with a weak D call TRBD1 (7 bases). V lost 7 bases and J 4 bases, leaving 21 bases between the germline ends. The germline gives CDR1 SGHNT, CDR2 YYREEE (reference sequence). The CDR3 runs to 15 residues. For the CDR3, the DNA is TGTGCCAGCTCAGCAGGGGGGACGATTAGGTACGAGCAGTACTTC. This gives the protein CASSAGGTIRYEQYF.

The V and J genes are TRBV4-1 and TRBJ1-3; D ambiguous. Germline CDR1 and CDR2: MGHRA and YSYEKL. Between the trimmed V and J ends, which lost 1 base and 8 bases, there was a span of 15 bases. The CDR3 has 15 residues. The CDR3 loop reads CASSQVDDLRDTIYF. As DNA, the CDR3 is TGCGCCAGCAGCCAAGTAGACGATCTACGGGACACCATATATTTT.

The CDR3 nucleotides read TGTGCCAGCAGCCTAGAACGGTACGAGCAGTACTTC. It encodes CASSLERYEQYF. The chain uses TRBV7-8 and TRBJ2-7; D is undetermined. Germline loops: CDR1 SGHVS, CDR2 FQNEAQ. V was trimmed by 5 bases and J by 4 bases, leaving 9 bases between them. There are 12 residues in the CDR3.

This sequence joins TRBV5-5 and TRBJ2-7; the D gene is possibly TRBD1 (5 bases). Germline-derived CDR1 and CDR2 are SGHKS and YYEKEE (reference sequence). The CDR3 covers 13 residues. Between the trimmed V and J ends, which lost 2 bases and 3 bases, there was a span of 9 bases. CDR3 in amino acids: CASSLTDSYEQYF. The CDR3 region has the DNA TGTGCCAGCAGCTTAACTGACAGCTACGAGCAGTACTTC.

The V gene is TRBV5-4, the J gene TRBJ2-7, with D perhaps matching TRBD1 (6 bases). Trimming stripped 0 bases from V and 7 bases from J, with 14 bases between. Germline V gene data show CDR1 as SGHNT and CDR2 as YYREEE (reference sequence). The CDR3 sequence is 14 residues long. CDR3 residues: CASSLEATGYEQYF. CDR3 in DNA: TGTGCCAGCAGCTTGGAGGCTACAGGGTATGAGCAGTACTTC.

This chain connects TRBV9 to TRBJ2-7; D is possibly TRBD1 (6 bases). V was trimmed by 0 bases and J by 1 base, leaving 8 bases between them. Per the germline V gene, CDR1 is SGDLS and CDR2 is YYNGEE. The CDR3 is 14 residues long. CDR3 residues: CASSVVDSSYEQYF. The DNA of the CDR3 is TGTGCCAGCAGCGTAGTGGACAGTTCCTACGAGCAGTACTTC.

This clone was recorded only once. The rearrangement joins TRBV1 to TRBJ2-5; the DNA was not compared with TRBD2, the D call given in the table. TRBV1 has pseudogene status. This CDR3 is built from 14 residues. The CDR3 loop is CTSSGGGILETQYF. CDR3 sequence (DNA): TGCACCAGCAGCGGGGGGGGCATATTGGAGACCCAGTACTTC.

Written as DNA, the CDR3 is TGTGCCAAAGAGGGGGCAATGAACACTGAAGCTTTCTTT. Translation gives CAKEGAMNTEAFF. J is TRBJ1-1 and V is TRBV2; 7 positions agree with TRBD1. Trimming at V came to 10 bases and at J to 0 bases, leaving 5 bases not matched to a gene. The germline gives CDR1 SNHLY, CDR2 FYNNEI. The CDR3 totals 13 residues.

This clone came up once. The DNA for the CDR3 is TGTGCCAGCAGCAGGGACAGGGGGCTCTGGGAGCAGTACTTC. As protein: CASSRDRGLWEQYF. The V gene is TRBV3-1 (or the pseudogene TRBV3-2), the J gene TRBJ2-7, with TRBD1 matching 12 bases. CDR1 and CDR2 from the germline V gene are LGHDT and YNNKEL (reference sequence). The J segment lost 7 bases and the V segment lost 5 bases, leaving 6 bases of the junction unmatched. This CDR3 spans 14 amino acids.